This passage covers 7 T cell receptor beta chains from one sample sequenced in a study of blood T cell repertoires in COVID-19. Sequencing was performed with immunoSEQ multiplex PCR; in TCRdb, only in-frame clones are kept and a portion is missing. The sample carries about 100,000 clones, 91% recorded once. Sequencing input: peripheral blood. These receptors were collected from a human donor in a cohort sampled during active COVID-19.

V gene TRBV13 combines with J gene TRBJ2-7; D not resolved. This CDR3 region has 16 residues. Per germline, CDR1 PRHDT and CDR2 FYEKMQ (reference sequence). Trimming removed 4 bases at V and 7 bases at J, with 23 bases between. The CDR3 protein is CASSSLNHYLDREQYF. The CDR3 DNA reads TGTGCCAGCAGCTCCTTGAACCACTACCTCGATAGGGAGCAGTACTTC. Full variable domain (remainder filled in from reference TRBV13 and TRBJ2-7): AAGVIQSPRHLIKEKRETATLKCYPIPRHDTVYWYQQGPGQDPQFLISFYEKMQSDKGSIPDRFSAQQFSDYHSELNMSSLELGDSALYFCASSSLNHYLDREQYFGPGTRLTVT.

The rearrangement links TRBV6-2 or TRBV6-3 to TRBJ2-7; the D gene is possibly TRBD2 (6 bases). The germline gives CDR1 MNHEY, CDR2 SVGEGT. The CDR3 contains 14 residues. V was pared by 5 bases and J by 2 bases, with 13 bases between. The CDR3 coding sequence is TGTGCCAGCAGTACAACGGGACTTACCTACGAGCAGTACTTC. Protein product: CASSTTGLTYEQYF.

The chain has TRBV11-2 and TRBJ2-7, with TRBD1 identical over 7 bases. V trimming: 2 bases; J trimming: 3 bases; junction bases outside the gene matches: 1. Germline-derived CDR1 and CDR2 are SGHAT and FQNNGV. CDR3 length: 13 amino acids. DNA of the CDR3: TGTGCCAGCAGCTTAACAGGGGTCTACGAGCAGTACTTC. It yields the protein CASSLTGVYEQYF.

V usage is TRBV27 and J usage is TRBJ2-3; 13 nucleotides match TRBD2. CDR1 MNHEY and CDR2 SMNVEV come from the germline V gene (reference sequence). J was trimmed by 0 bases and V by 9 bases; bases with no gene match: 6. This CDR3 spans 16 amino acids. The CDR3 spells CASRPGLAGSTDTQYF. CDR3 DNA sequence: TGTGCCAGTCGACCGGGACTAGCGGGAAGCACAGATACGCAGTATTTT.

In this sample, this clone turned up a few times. The chain links TRBV7-9 to TRBJ2-2; 8 bases align to TRBD1. Germline CDR1 and CDR2: SEHNR and FQNEAQ (reference sequence). The CDR3 runs 16 residues. V shed 4 bases, J shed 4 bases, and the junction held 8 bases outside the gene matches. The CDR3 bases are TGTGCCAGCAGCTCCCCAGGGGGCGACAGCACCGGGGAGCTGTTTTTT. Residues: CASSSPGGDSTGELFF.

The genes are TRBV19 and TRBJ2-5; tentatively, D is TRBD2 (5 bases). CDR1 is LNHDA and CDR2 is SQIVND in the germline V gene (reference sequence). Trimming took 4 bases from V and 5 from J, leaving 17 bases between them. The CDR3 spans 15 residues. The CDR3 DNA reads TGTGCCAGTAGTACGACGGCGGGTTCTCGGGAGACCCAGTACTTC. The encoded protein is CASSTTAGSRETQYF.

This chain uses TRBV5-4 with TRBJ2-1; 12 bases match TRBD2. The V gene end was trimmed by 0 bases and the J gene end by 4 bases; junction bases not matched to a gene: 2. This CDR3 comprises 16 residues. Germline CDR1 reads SGHNT; CDR2 reads YYREEE (reference sequence). The CDR3 protein is CASSLAGLAGYNEQFF. Here the CDR3 DNA reads TGTGCCAGCAGCTTGGCCGGACTAGCGGGATACAATGAGCAGTTCTTC. The entire variable domain, with the rest obtained from reference TRBV5-4 and TRBJ2-1, is as follows: ETGVTQSPTHLIKTRGQQVTLRCSSQSGHNTVSWYQQALGQGPQFIFQYYREEENGRGNFPPRFSGLQFPNYSSELNVNALELDDSALYLCASSLAGLAGYNEQFFGPGTRLTVL.